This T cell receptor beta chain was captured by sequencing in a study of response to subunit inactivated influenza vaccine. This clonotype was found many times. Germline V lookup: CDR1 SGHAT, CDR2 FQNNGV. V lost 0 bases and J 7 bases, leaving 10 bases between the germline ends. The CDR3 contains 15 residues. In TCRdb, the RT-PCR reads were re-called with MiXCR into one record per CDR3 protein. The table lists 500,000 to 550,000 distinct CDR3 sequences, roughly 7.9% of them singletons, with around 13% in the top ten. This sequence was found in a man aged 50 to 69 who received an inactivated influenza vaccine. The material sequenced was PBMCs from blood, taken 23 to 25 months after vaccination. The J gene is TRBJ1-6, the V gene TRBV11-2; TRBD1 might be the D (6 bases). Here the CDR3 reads CASSLDPGANSPLHF. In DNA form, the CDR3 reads TGTGCCAGCAGCTTAGATCCAGGGGCGAATTCACCCCTCCACTTT.